This T cell receptor (beta chain) was documented in a study of cytomegalovirus exposure and HLA in healthy donors. The PCR was carried out with 60 Vbeta primers and 13 Jbeta primers. TCRdb's table, derived via immunoSEQ multiplex PCR, lists solely in-frame clones and lacks some. The table has some 190,000 clones, around 75% seen once. This CDR3 comprises 13 residues. V gave up 2 bases and J gave up 4 bases; unmatched junction bases: 2. CDR1 MNHEY and CDR2 SVGAGI come from the germline V gene. The chain employs TRBV6-5 and TRBJ2-7, with 7 bases that match TRBD1. The clonotype comes from a woman aged 25 to 39 in good health and CMV-seropositive. Sequenced input: PBMCs. Here the CDR3 DNA reads TGTGCCAGCAGTTACAGGGGGCTTTACGAGCAGTACTTC. This codes for CASSYRGLYEQYF.